Sequencing of this T cell receptor (beta chain) was carried out in a study of T cells in Graves' hyperthyroidism and ophthalmopathy. As to this clonotype: Its matching antigen is unknown.

Study conclusions and caveats: Most thyroid clonotypes with frequency above 0.001 were detected in blood.

Using 10 ml of fresh peripheral blood, PBMCs were prepared. TCR beta CDR3 regions were amplified from RNA. The HTBI primer set served for first-round RT-PCR of the TCR CDR3. MiXCR, applied by TCRdb to the multiplex PCR reads, yields one record per CDR3 protein. The sample lists hundreds of thousands of distinct CDR3 sequences; 14% to 15% were seen once. The CDR3 length is 14 residues. Trimming pared 1 base from V and 6 bases from J, leaving 10 bases between. Sequenced: blood. The sequence was obtained from a woman between 40 and 55 years old with Graves' ophthalmopathy. This chain connects TRBV12-3 or TRBV12-4 to TRBJ2-1; D gene unclear. This CDR3 reads CASSLGYVGNEQFF. As DNA, the CDR3 is TGTGCCAGCAGTTTAGGGTATGTGGGCAATGAGCAGTTCTTC.